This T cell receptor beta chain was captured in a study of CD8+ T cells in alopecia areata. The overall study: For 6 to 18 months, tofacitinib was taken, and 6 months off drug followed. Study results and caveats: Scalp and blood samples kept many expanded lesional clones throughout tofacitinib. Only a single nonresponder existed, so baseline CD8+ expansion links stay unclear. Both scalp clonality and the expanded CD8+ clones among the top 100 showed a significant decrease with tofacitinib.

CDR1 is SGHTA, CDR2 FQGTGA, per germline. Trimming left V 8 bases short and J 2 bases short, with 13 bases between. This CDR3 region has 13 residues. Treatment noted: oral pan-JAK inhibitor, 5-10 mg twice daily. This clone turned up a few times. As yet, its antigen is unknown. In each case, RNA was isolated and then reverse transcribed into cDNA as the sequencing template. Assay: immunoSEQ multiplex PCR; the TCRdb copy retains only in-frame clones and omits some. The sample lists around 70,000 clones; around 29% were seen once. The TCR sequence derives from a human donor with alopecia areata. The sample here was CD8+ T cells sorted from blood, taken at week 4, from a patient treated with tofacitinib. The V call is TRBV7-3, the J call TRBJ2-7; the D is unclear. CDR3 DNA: TGTGCCAGCGACGGCCCCCCTACCTACGAGCAGTACTTC. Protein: CASDGPPTYEQYF.